These 19 T cell receptor beta chains were all obtained from the same sample, sequenced in a study of identical twins. TCRdb called the 5' RACE reads again in MiXCR, with one record for every CDR3 protein. The sample lists over 600,000 distinct CDR3 sequences, approximately 21% occurring once. A further study also used this sample, focusing on T cells expressing NK-cell markers.

Sequencing input: PBMCs. These receptors all come from a young woman in good health.

The CDR3 region has the DNA TGTGCCATCAAAGTCGCTAGCGGGGGGGCCCTGACAGATACGCAGTATTTT. Its translation: CAIKVASGGALTDTQYF. This chain joins TRBV10-3 and TRBJ2-3; 12 bases line up with TRBD2. The CDR3 is 17 amino acids. V lost 7 bases to trimming and J lost 3 bases; unmatched junction nucleotides: 11. Germline CDR1 ENHRY, CDR2 SYGVKD.

This clonotype was detected many times. This sequence joins TRBV5-1 and TRBJ2-2; a possible D gene is TRBD2 (6 bases). V lost 4 bases to trimming and J lost 6 bases, with 16 bases between them. This CDR3 contains 15 residues. Germline V gene data show CDR1 as SGHRS and CDR2 as YFSETQ. The CDR3 here is CASSIGVADSGELFF. The DNA for the CDR3 is TGCGCCAGCAGCATCGGGGTAGCGGATTCCGGGGAGCTGTTTTTT. Full variable domain (remainder filled in from reference TRBV5-1 and TRBJ2-2): KAGVTQTPRYLIKTRGQQVTLSCSPISGHRSVSWYQQTPGQGLQFLFEYFSETQRNKGNFPGRFSGRQFSNSRSEMNVSTLELGDSALYLCASSIGVADSGELFFGEGSRLTVL.

The chain carries TRBV20-1 and TRBJ2-1; TRBD2 might be the D (6 bases). V lost 1 base to trimming and J lost 2 bases, with 15 bases between them. The CDR3 spans 16 residues. Per germline, CDR1 DFQATT and CDR2 SNEGSKA (reference sequence). The DNA for the CDR3 is TGCAGTGCTAGAGCCTTGGACTATTCGACCTACAATGAGCAGTTCTTC. This encodes CSARALDYSTYNEQFF.

The chain joins TRBV9 to TRBJ2-3; 7 bases fit TRBD2. Trimming took 3 bases from V and 5 from J; bases not matched to a gene: 6. Germline CDR1 reads SGDLS; CDR2 reads YYNGEE. The CDR3 has 14 amino acids. The CDR3 region is CASSATSRGDTQYF. DNA of the CDR3: TGTGCCAGCAGCGCGACTAGCCGAGGAGATACGCAGTATTTT.

This clonotype has only a few counts. The gene calls are TRBV5-1 and TRBJ1-2; D is possibly TRBD1 (5 bases). The CDR3 length is 13 residues. CDR1 is SGHRS, CDR2 YFSETQ, per germline. V lost 4 bases and J 8 bases, leaving 15 bases between the germline ends. CDR3 region: CASSVQEDRGYTF. CDR3 DNA: TGCGCCAGCAGCGTACAGGAGGATCGGGGCTACACCTTC.

This clonotype appeared a single time. The CDR3 region is CASSLGARGDGETQYF. CDR3 in DNA: TGTGCCAGCAGCTTAGGGGCGCGGGGAGATGGTGAGACCCAGTACTTC. The chain couples TRBV7-9 to TRBJ2-5; D is perhaps TRBD2 (6 bases). The CDR3 runs 16 residues. The V end lost 1 base, the J end lost 5 bases, and 17 bases lay between the germline ends. CDR1 is SEHNR and CDR2 is FQNEAQ in the germline V gene (reference sequence).

This clonotype occurred many times. The gene calls are TRBV12-3 or TRBV12-4 and TRBJ1-4, with D possibly matching TRBD1 (6 bases). There are 14 residues in the CDR3. Trimming left V 7 bases short and J 4 bases short, with 13 bases between. The CDR3 loop is CASMDGGHNEKLFF. As DNA, the CDR3 is TGTGCCAGCATGGACGGGGGACATAATGAAAAACTGTTTTTT.

The chain links TRBV27 to TRBJ2-5; D is possibly TRBD1 (6 bases). Germline CDR1 is MNHEY and CDR2 is SMNVEV (reference sequence). The V gene lost 5 bases and the J gene lost 4 bases, with 17 bases spanning the gap. The CDR3 has 15 amino acids. The chain's CDR3 is CASSPGQGITETQYF. For the CDR3, the DNA is TGTGCCAGCAGTCCCGGTCAGGGGATAACAGAGACCCAGTACTTC.

At least ten counts were recorded for this clonotype. This chain connects TRBV7-2 to TRBJ2-2, with D perhaps given as TRBD1 or TRBD2 (5 bases each). V shed 6 bases and J shed 4 bases, with 6 bases lying between them. Germline CDR1 reads SGHTA; CDR2 reads FQGNSA. CDR3 length equals 12 residues. CDR3 amino acids: CASRRGTGELFF. CDR3 bases: TGTGCCAGCAGGAGGGGCACCGGGGAGCTGTTTTTT.

This clonotype has just a few counts. The V call is TRBV29-1, the J call TRBJ2-5; TRBD2 agrees at 9 bases. Germline V CDR1 and CDR2: SQVTM, ANQGSEA. The CDR3 consists of 15 residues. V lost 6 bases, J lost 4 bases, and 12 bases stayed unmatched. CDR3 region: CSVAIRGLAGETQYF. In DNA form, the CDR3 reads TGCAGCGTGGCCATCCGGGGACTAGCTGGAGAGACCCAGTACTTC.

CDR3 sequence (DNA): TGTGCCAGCAGCTTAGCCGGGACTACTAACCCCGGGGAGCTGTTTTTT. Translation: CASSLAGTTNPGELFF. The chain joins TRBV11-3 to TRBJ2-2; 7 bases are a match to TRBD2. Germline V gene data show CDR1 as SGHNT and CDR2 as YENEEA. The CDR3 is 16 amino acids. Trimming took 1 base from V and 6 from J; bases not matched to a gene: 8.

The chain carries TRBV10-1 and TRBJ2-1; D is perhaps TRBD1 (6 bases). This CDR3 region has 13 residues. V lost 2 bases, J lost 11 bases, and 13 bases lay in between. The germline V gene encodes CDR1 WNHNN and CDR2 SYGVQD (reference sequence). The CDR3 coding sequence is TGCGCCAGCAGTGAGGAAGCAGGGGCGAAGCAGTTCTTC. Its protein product is CASSEEAGAKQFF.

The chain employs TRBV7-6 and TRBJ1-3, with no clear D. CDR1 and CDR2 (germline): SGHVS, FNYEAQ. V shed 1 base and J shed 3 bases, with 10 bases lying between them. This CDR3 has 15 residues. The CDR3 coding sequence is TGTGCCAGCAGCTTAGGGGTGGGATATGGAAACACCATATATTTT. As protein: CASSLGVGYGNTIYF. Based on the CDR3 plus reference TRBV7-6 and TRBJ1-3, the full variable domain is GAGVSQSPRYKVTKRGQDVALRCDPISGHVSLYWYRQALGQGPEFLTYFNYEAQQDKSGLPNDRFSAERPEGSISTLTIQRTEQRDSAMYRCASSLGVGYGNTIYFGEGSWLTVV.

V is TRBV6-1 and J is TRBJ1-1, with TRBD1 matching 7 bases. The length of the CDR3 is 15 residues. The trim removed 6 bases at V and 1 base at J, leaving 8 bases unmatched. Per germline, CDR1 MNHNS and CDR2 SASEGT. Here the CDR3 reads CASRRQGITNTEAFF. In DNA, the CDR3 is TGTGCCAGCAGGAGACAGGGTATCACGAACACTGAAGCTTTCTTT.

This chain uses TRBV20-1 with TRBJ2-5, with a weak D call TRBD2 (6 bases). Germline assignment: CDR1 DFQATT and CDR2 SNEGSKA (reference sequence). This CDR3 spans 14 amino acids. The germline V and J ends were trimmed by 6 bases and 4 bases, with 18 bases remaining between them. CDR3 residues: CSAPTSAGSETQYF. The DNA for the CDR3 is TGCAGTGCGCCGACTAGTGCAGGGTCAGAGACCCAGTACTTC.

This chain joins TRBV20-1 and TRBJ1-1, with D possibly being TRBD1 (5 bases). The CDR3 totals 15 residues. Trimming took 4 bases from V and 0 from J, leaving 15 bases between them. The germline gives CDR1 DFQATT, CDR2 SNEGSKA (reference sequence). CDR3 sequence (DNA): TGCAGTGCTACGTTTTCGGGGCCTATGAACACTGAAGCTTTCTTT. Protein sequence: CSATFSGPMNTEAFF.

This clonotype was counted a few times. V gene TRBV10-3 combines with J gene TRBJ2-7; D gene unclear. The CDR3 loop spans 14 amino acids. Trimming shortened V by 2 bases and J by 3 bases, and 11 bases separated the two germline ends. Germline CDR1 and CDR2: ENHRY and SYGVKD. The CDR3 region has the DNA TGTGCCATCAGTGAGGGAACAAGTCTCTACGAGCAGTACTTC. Encoded protein: CAISEGTSLYEQYF.

This sequence joins TRBV7-9 and TRBJ2-7, with D perhaps matching TRBD1 (6 bases). CDR1 and CDR2 (germline): SEHNR, FQNEAQ (reference sequence). CDR3 length: 13 residues. The V gene lost 3 bases and the J gene lost 6 bases, with 12 bases spanning the gap. The CDR3 loop reads CASSFSTGPEQYF. DNA for the CDR3: TGTGCCAGCAGCTTTTCTACAGGGCCCGAGCAGTACTTC.

This clonotype showed up just a few times. The J gene is TRBJ2-7, the V gene TRBV7-2; D may match TRBD1 or TRBD2 (5 bases each). The CDR3 has 14 amino acids. CDR1 and CDR2 (germline): SGHTA, FQGNSA. V lost 1 base, J lost 5 bases, and 12 bases lay in between. In nucleotides, the CDR3 is TGTGCCAGCAGCTTAGGCAGCCAGGGACACGAGCAGTACTTC. This encodes CASSLGSQGHEQYF.